One and the same sample provided the 8 T cell receptor beta chains below, sequenced in a study of CD8 T cells in ankylosing spondylitis. Study-wide results and caveats: Ankylosing spondylitis blood appeared to carry a characteristic TCR beta motif of several highly homologous variants.

The antigens for these receptors are not known. TCRdb re-called the 5' RACE reads with MiXCR, one entry per CDR3 protein. Of 200,000 to 250,000 distinct CDR3 sequences listed, roughly 18% are singletons. Sequenced sample: blood, either unsorted or a sorted T cell fraction (not recorded which). The receptor source for this set is a male donor with ankylosing spondylitis.

The chain couples TRBV12-3 or TRBV12-4 to TRBJ1-1; unclear D gene. V lost 5 bases, J lost 5 bases, and 15 bases lay in between. CDR3 length: 14 amino acids. CDR3 DNA: TGTGCCAGCAGTCCTTGGACGGAATGGACTGAAGCTTTCTTT. This gives the protein CASSPWTEWTEAFF.

The rearrangement links TRBV4-1 to TRBJ1-6; weak D call: TRBD1 (6 bases). Per germline, CDR1 MGHRA and CDR2 YSYEKL. The V and J ends lost 2 bases and 4 bases respectively, with 12 bases between them. This CDR3 is built from 16 residues. The CDR3 region is CASSQPRGDYNSPLHF. In nucleotides, the CDR3 is TGCGCCAGCAGCCAACCCAGGGGAGATTATAATTCACCCCTCCACTTT.

In its sample, this clonotype was seen a few times. The chain has TRBV12-3 or TRBV12-4 and TRBJ2-3; maybe TRBD2 (5 bases). CDR3 length: 16 residues. V was pared by 6 bases and J by 4 bases, with 20 bases between. CDR3 nucleotides: TGTGCCAGCAGCCCCTTTAGCGAGGAAGTCTCAGATACGCAGTATTTT. Translating it yields CASSPFSEEVSDTQYF.

This clonotype was found a few times. J is TRBJ2-7 and V is TRBV6-1; 9 nucleotides align to TRBD1. The germline V gene encodes CDR1 MNHNS and CDR2 SASEGT. This CDR3 region has 17 residues. V shed 6 bases and J 1 base; nucleotides not matched to a gene: 13. DNA of the CDR3: TGTGCCAGCAGCGCACCGGGACAGGGCTACAAATCCTACGAGCAGTACTTC. It is translated as CASSAPGQGYKSYEQYF.

This clonotype was detected a few times. This chain connects TRBV3-1 to TRBJ2-3, with 10 positions matching TRBD2. This CDR3 region has 17 residues. CDR1 LGHDT and CDR2 YNNKEL come from the germline V gene (reference sequence). V shed 4 bases, J shed 1 base, and the junction held 8 bases outside the gene matches. The CDR3: CASSPTRGTSGTDTQYF. Written as DNA, the CDR3 is TGTGCCAGCAGCCCAACGCGCGGGACTAGCGGCACAGATACGCAGTATTTT.

This chain connects TRBV6-5 to TRBJ2-7; no definite D call. CDR3 size: 16 residues. Germline V gene lookup returns CDR1 MNHEY and CDR2 SVGAGI. V lost 2 bases and J 6 bases, leaving 20 bases between the germline ends. The CDR3, as DNA: TGTGCCAGCAGTTACCTCGCAGGTCGGGTCGGCTCCGAGCAGTACTTC. Encoded protein: CASSYLAGRVGSEQYF.

This clonotype was picked up a small number of times. The chain has TRBV11-2 and TRBJ2-3, with D unclear. Germline loops: CDR1 SGHAT, CDR2 FQNNGV. V was pared by 1 base and J by 2 bases, with 10 bases between. The CDR3 sequence is 15 residues long. The DNA of the CDR3 is TGTGCCAGCAGCTTAGTGGGTATAGACACAGATACGCAGTATTTT. Its protein product is CASSLVGIDTDTQYF.

To note about this clonotype: At one end the junction does not follow the germline gene, possibly because of a read error. This sequence joins TRBV12-3 or TRBV12-4 and TRBJ2-3; 7 bases agree with TRBD2. This CDR3 region has 18 residues. The CDR3 spells CACRLLHWGGVSTDTQYF. The CDR3 DNA reads as TGTGCCTGCAGACTCCTCCACTGGGGGGGAGTCAGCACAGATACGCAGTATTTT.